These T cell receptor beta chains were read from a single sample in a study of T-cell reconstitution after alpha-beta-depleted transplantation in children. Using its own MiXCR run on the PCR reads, TCRdb lists one record per CDR3 protein. Of about 830,000 distinct CDR3 sequences listed, 15% to 20% are singletons. The starting material was PBMCs, mostly from graft donor cells, obtained 360 days after TCRalphabeta/CD19-depleted stem cell transplant. These receptors were obtained from a male patient between 10 and 17 years old who had a stem cell transplant for acute lymphoblastic leukemia, so the T cells may come from the graft donor. CDR3s include the opening cysteine and the closing phenylalanine or tryptophan. A D gene is named only where the DNA matches it firmly. Clone size, where shown, is once, few, many, or a class for clones that have expanded.

abundance,v_gene,d_gene,j_gene,CDR3aa,CDR3nt
-,TRBV12-3/TRBV12-4,-,TRBJ2-5,CASSFSPRHEETQYF,TGTGCCAGCAGTTTTAGCCCCCGGCATGAAGAGACCCAGTACTTC
-,TRBV18,-,TRBJ2-5,CATAPSRGETQYF,TGTGCCACCGCCCCCAGCCGGGGGGAGACCCAGTACTTC
many,TRBV29-1,-,TRBJ2-2,CSVELIQDNTGELFF,TGCAGCGTTGAACTCATACAGGATAACACCGGGGAGCTGTTTTTT
few,TRBV4-2,-,TRBJ1-2,CASSQVGGPYGYTF,TGTGCCAGCAGCCAGGTTGGAGGGCCCTATGGCTACACCTTC
-,TRBV2,TRBD1,TRBJ2-3,CATKDRGLRDTQYF,TGTGCCACCAAGGACAGGGGGTTGAGAGATACGCAGTATTTT
few,TRBV7-9,-,TRBJ2-1,CASSPPTGIGEQFF,TGTGCCAGCAGCCCCCCGACTGGAATAGGTGAGCAGTTCTTC
many,TRBV20-1,-,TRBJ2-3,CSGKRVSYQQYF,TGCAGTGGAAAGCGGGTTAGCTACCAACAGTATTTT
few,TRBV6-5,TRBD2,TRBJ2-1,CASSYSTSGKNNEQFF,TGTGCCAGCAGTTACTCGACTAGCGGGAAAAACAATGAGCAGTTCTTC
-,TRBV12-3/TRBV12-4,TRBD2,TRBJ2-5,CASSFAGAGETQYF,TGTGCCAGCAGTTTCGCGGGAGCGGGGGAGACCCAGTACTTC
few,TRBV6-2/TRBV6-3,TRBD2,TRBJ2-2,CASSYLRRGRTGELFF,TGTGCCAGCAGTTACTTGCGCCGCGGGAGGACCGGGGAGCTGTTTTTT
few,TRBV7-6,TRBD2,TRBJ2-7,CASSLEPGLAAYEQYF,TGTGCCAGCAGCTTAGAGCCGGGACTAGCGGCCTACGAGCAGTACTTC
-,TRBV7-8,-,TRBJ1-5,CASSLGGGNSNQPQHF,TGTGCCAGCAGCTTAGGGGGTGGAAATAGCAATCAGCCCCAGCATTTT
few,TRBV12-3/TRBV12-4,-,TRBJ1-1,CASSFVTEAAFF,TGTGCCAGCAGTTTTGTTACTGAGGCTGCTTTCTTT
many,TRBV5-1,TRBD2,TRBJ2-1,CASSGSGSNYNEQFF,TGCGCCAGCAGCGGTAGCGGGAGTAACTACAATGAGCAGTTCTTC
-,TRBV7-9,-,TRBJ2-2,CASSLTAKNSRELFF,TGTGCCAGCAGCTTAACGGCGAAGAACAGCAGGGAGCTGTTTTTT
few,TRBV5-1,TRBD2,TRBJ2-1,CASSLNSGSYNEQFF,TGCGCCAGCAGCTTGAATAGCGGGAGCTACAATGAGCAGTTCTTC
few,TRBV5-1,TRBD2,TRBJ2-3,CASSYPRLAFGGDTQYF,TGCGCCAGCAGCTACCCGAGACTAGCGTTCGGCGGGGATACGCAGTATTTT
-,TRBV11-3,TRBD1,TRBJ2-7,CASSRAGTVNYEQYF,TGTGCCAGCAGCCGAGCCGGGACAGTAAACTACGAGCAGTACTTC
few,TRBV12-3/TRBV12-4,TRBD2,TRBJ2-5,CASSLVTGGEETQYF,TGTGCCAGCAGTTTGGTTACGGGAGGTGAGGAGACCCAGTACTTC
-,TRBV11-2,-,TRBJ1-1,CASSVLGGAEAFF,TGTGCCAGCAGCGTGTTGGGGGGGGCTGAAGCTTTCTTT
few,TRBV7-6,TRBD1,TRBJ2-7,CASSLAPDRGLGYEQYF,TGTGCCAGCAGCTTAGCACCGGACAGGGGGTTAGGGTACGAGCAGTACTTC
few,TRBV20-1,TRBD2,TRBJ2-7,CSAGLAYEQYF,TGCAGTGCCGGACTAGCCTACGAGCAGTACTTC
few,TRBV4-1,TRBD2,TRBJ2-7,CASSQDGLAHRSYEQYF,TGCGCCAGCAGCCAAGACGGACTAGCTCATCGCTCCTACGAGCAGTACTTC
few,TRBV20-1,-,TRBJ2-7,CSARSQSSYEQYF,TGCAGTGCTAGATCCCAATCTTCCTACGAGCAGTACTTC
few,TRBV5-1,TRBD1,TRBJ2-7,CASSSERGLSYEQYF,TGCGCCAGCAGCTCGGAAAGGGGGCTCTCCTACGAGCAGTACTTC
-,TRBV7-6,TRBD2,TRBJ2-7,CASSSQALAGVYEQYF,TGTGCCAGCAGCTCGCAGGCCCTAGCGGGAGTTTACGAGCAGTACTTC
few,TRBV29-1,-,TRBJ2-7,CSVARDLNSYEQYF,TGCAGCGTGGCTCGGGACTTGAACTCCTACGAGCAGTACTTC
-,TRBV7-3,TRBD2,TRBJ2-5,CASSLTPLLAGGSQTQYF,TGTGCCAGCAGCTTAACCCCCCTACTAGCGGGAGGGTCCCAGACCCAGTACTTC
-,TRBV18,-,TRBJ2-6,CASSPLRQPISGANVLTF,TGTGCCAGCTCACCATTGAGACAACCGATCTCTGGGGCCAACGTCCTGACTTTC
few,TRBV11-3,-,TRBJ1-2,CASSLGGGDYGYTF,TGTGCCAGCAGCTTAGGAGGGGGTGACTATGGCTACACCTTC
few,TRBV12-5,-,TRBJ2-4,CASGPGMHTPGDIQYF,TGTGCTAGTGGCCCCGGTATGCACACTCCCGGGGACATTCAGTACTTC
-,TRBV20-1,TRBD1,TRBJ1-1,CSVPGQANTEAFF,TGCAGTGTTCCGGGACAGGCGAACACTGAAGCTTTCTTT
few,TRBV4-2,TRBD2,TRBJ2-3,CASSWTSGREDTQYF,TGTGCCAGCAGCTGGACTAGCGGGAGGGAAGATACGCAGTATTTT
-,TRBV4-1,TRBD1,TRBJ1-3,CASSQGGQGARGNTIYF,TGCGCCAGCAGCCAAGGAGGCCAGGGGGCGCGCGGAAACACCATATATTTT
-,TRBV7-3,TRBD2,TRBJ2-2,CASSPVLAANTGELFF,TGTGCCAGCAGCCCCGTTCTAGCGGCGAACACCGGGGAGCTGTTTTTT
-,TRBV4-1,-,TRBJ2-3,CASSQDARSADTQYF,TGCGCCAGCAGCCAAGACGCCCGATCAGCAGATACGCAGTATTTT
-,TRBV4-2,-,TRBJ2-5,CASSQDYSGETQYF,TGTGCCAGCAGCCAAGATTATAGCGGAGAGACCCAGTACTTC
few,TRBV20-1,TRBD2,TRBJ2-7,CSAPRLAGGEQYF,TGCAGTGCCCCGAGGCTAGCGGGAGGCGAGCAGTACTTC
few,TRBV6-1,-,TRBJ1-6,CASTSGTRPLPLHF,TGTGCCAGCACCAGTGGGACGAGGCCATTACCCCTCCACTTT
few,TRBV6-1,-,TRBJ2-5,CASSEGLAQETQYF,TGTGCCAGCAGTGAAGGACTGGCCCAAGAGACCCAGTACTTC
-,TRBV4-2,TRBD2,TRBJ2-3,CASSQDGRLAGAPDTQYF,TGTGCCAGCAGCCAAGACGGGCGACTAGCGGGAGCCCCAGATACGCAGTATTTT
few,TRBV27,-,TRBJ2-7,CASSLSGNGHYEQYF,TGTGCCAGCAGTTTATCGGGTAACGGACACTACGAGCAGTACTTC
-,TRBV18,TRBD1,TRBJ1-1,CASSPQTPGGTEAFF,TGTGCCAGCTCACCACAAACGCCAGGGGGCACTGAAGCTTTCTTT
many,TRBV29-1,-,TRBJ2-1,CSTYSGDLQFF,TGCAGCACCTATTCAGGGGACCTTCAGTTCTTC
many,TRBV20-1,-,TRBJ2-1,CSAPSLTYNEQFF,TGCAGTGCCCCCTCCCTTACTTACAATGAGCAGTTCTTC
-,TRBV20-1,-,TRBJ2-1,CSARWGVWGASYNEQFF,TGCAGTGCTAGGTGGGGGGTATGGGGTGCATCCTACAATGAGCAGTTCTTC
-,TRBV4-2,TRBD2,TRBJ2-3,CASSQSGRWDTDTQYF,TGTGCCAGCAGCCAAAGCGGGAGGTGGGACACAGATACGCAGTATTTT
-,TRBV3-1,TRBD1,TRBJ1-2,CASSQDRGIGGYTF,TGTGCCAGCAGCCAAGACAGGGGGATAGGTGGCTACACCTTC
-,TRBV7-8,-,TRBJ1-2,CASSLATGGLANYGYTF,TGTGCCAGCAGCTTAGCAACAGGCGGACTTGCCAACTATGGCTACACCTTC
-,TRBV29-1,TRBD1,TRBJ2-2,CSVANRGRNTGELFF,TGCAGCGTAGCCAACAGGGGTCGGAACACCGGGGAGCTGTTTTTT
-,TRBV4-1,-,TRBJ2-7,CASSHPPGLVYEQYF,TGCGCCAGCAGCCACCCCCCGGGACTGGTTTACGAGCAGTACTTC
-,TRBV5-6,TRBD1,TRBJ2-3,CASSFSQGAITDTQYF,TGTGCCAGCAGCTTCTCACAGGGGGCGATCACAGATACGCAGTATTTT
few,TRBV25-1,-,TRBJ2-7,CAVWGDVAYEQYF,TGTGCCGTTTGGGGGGACGTCGCCTACGAGCAGTACTTC